The 23 T cell receptor beta chains presented below share a single source sample, sequenced in a study of lymphopenia after photon versus proton radiotherapy. Libraries were prepared by immunoSEQ multiplex PCR; TCRdb keeps only in-frame clonotypes and omits some of them. The data show tens of thousands of clones, around 87% seen once. Sequencing was performed on peripheral blood, taken from a patient treated with proton-based radiotherapy. These receptors were obtained from an elderly man with esophageal cancer.

This rearrangement joins TRBV14 to TRBJ1-3; D ambiguous. The V gene lost 0 bases and the J gene lost 0 bases, with 9 bases spanning the gap. This CDR3 is 16 amino acids long. From germline, CDR1 is SGHDN and CDR2 FVKESK. CDR3 sequence: CASSQDPLRSGNTIYF. CDR3 DNA sequence: TGTGCCAGCAGCCAAGATCCCCTCCGCTCTGGAAACACCATATATTTT.

The chain uses TRBV11-3 and TRBJ2-3; D perhaps matches TRBD2 (7 bases). The CDR3 is 19 amino acids. Germline V gives CDR1 SGHNT, CDR2 YENEEA. Deletions cut 0 bases from V and 1 base from J, with 20 bases between. The CDR3 DNA reads TGTGCCAGCAGCTTAGAATTTTCGGCGGGGGAGGGGGGCACAGATACGCAGTATTTT. Translating gives CASSLEFSAGEGGTDTQYF. Using reference TRBV11-3 and TRBJ2-3 for the parts outside the CDR3, the full variable domain is EAGVVQSPRYKIIEKKQPVAFWCNPISGHNTLYWYLQNLGQGPELLIRYENEEAVDDSQLPKDRFSAERLKGVDSTLKIQPAELGDSAVYLCASSLEFSAGEGGTDTQYFGPGTRLTVL.

The V call is TRBV7-9, the J call TRBJ2-7; weak D call: TRBD1 (5 bases). Germline V CDR1 and CDR2: SEHNR, FQNEAQ (reference sequence). This CDR3 contains 13 residues. V lost 5 bases to trimming and J lost 7 bases, with 15 bases between them. CDR3 region: CASSTGGIGEQYF. CDR3 sequence (DNA): TGTGCCAGCAGCACAGGTGGTATAGGGGAGCAGTACTTC. The whole variable domain, filled in from reference TRBV7-9 and TRBJ2-7, reads DTGVSQNPRHKITKRGQNVTFRCDPISEHNRLYWYRQTLGQGPEFLTYFQNEAQLEKSRLLSDRFSAERPKGSFSTLEIQRTEQGDSAMYLCASSTGGIGEQYFGPGTRLTVT.

This clone has a handful of counts. This rearrangement joins TRBV6-5 to TRBJ1-2; D unclear. The V end was cut by 4 bases, the J end by 2 bases, with 14 bases between. The CDR3 is 15 residues long. Germline V gene lookup returns CDR1 MNHEY and CDR2 SVGAGI. CDR3 in DNA: TGTGCCAGCAGTTTGTCCGGTATACAAAACTATGGCTACACCTTC. Its protein is CASSLSGIQNYGYTF.

For this clone: Other DNA sequences in this specimen translate into the identical CDR3. V and J are TRBV5-1 and TRBJ2-7, with no clear D. This CDR3 has 13 amino acids. The ends were cut back, 0 bases at V and 3 bases at J, with 7 bases in the middle. The germline gives CDR1 SGHRS, CDR2 YFSETQ. The CDR3 coding sequence is TGCGCCAGCAGCTTGGCCGGCAGCTACGAGCAGTACTTC. Amino acid sequence: CASSLAGSYEQYF.

This sequence joins TRBV7-9 and TRBJ1-4, with D unclear. This CDR3 is built from 15 residues. Germline V gene sequence: CDR1 SEHNR, CDR2 FQNEAQ (reference sequence). V lost 2 bases and J 7 bases, leaving 14 bases between the germline ends. CDR3 loop: CASSLTAGAGEKLFF. The CDR3 DNA is TGTGCCAGCAGCTTAACCGCGGGTGCGGGTGAAAAACTGTTTTTT.

The gene calls are TRBV7-9 and TRBJ2-7; 9 bases agree with TRBD1. Germline CDR1 reads SEHNR; CDR2 reads FQNEAQ (reference sequence). CDR3 length equals 14 residues. Trimming removed 6 bases from V and 4 bases from J; junction bases left unmatched: 7. The CDR3 reads CASSPPGQGYEQYF. CDR3 DNA: TGTGCCAGCAGTCCACCGGGACAGGGTTACGAGCAGTACTTC.

This clone was recorded a few times. DNA of the CDR3: TGTGCCAGTAGTATTGGTGCCGCAGGTCAGCCCCAGCATTTT. Its translation: CASSIGAAGQPQHF. The V gene is TRBV19, the J gene TRBJ1-5; D unclear. The CDR3 runs to 14 residues. V lost 3 bases and J lost 6, with 12 bases in between. Germline loops: CDR1 LNHDA, CDR2 SQIVND (reference sequence).

This clone was seen a few times. V and J are TRBV2 and TRBJ2-7, with D maybe TRBD2 (6 bases). The CDR3 sequence is 15 residues long. Between the trimmed V and J ends, which lost 1 base and 2 bases, there was a span of 12 bases. Per the germline V gene, CDR1 is SNHLY and CDR2 is FYNNEI. CDR3 sequence reads: CASSEGLWGAYEQYF. The DNA for the CDR3 is TGTGCCAGCAGTGAAGGGCTGTGGGGGGCCTACGAGCAGTACTTC.

V and J are TRBV5-4 and TRBJ2-3, with TRBD2 identical over 8 bases. Germline V gene data show CDR1 as SGHNT and CDR2 as YYREEE (reference sequence). V lost 0 bases and J lost 3; bases outside the gene matches: 9. The CDR3 consists of 17 residues. In nucleotides, the CDR3 is TGTGCCAGCAGCTTGGGAGCTAGCGGGCGATGGACAGATACGCAGTATTTT. Protein product: CASSLGASGRWTDTQYF.

The chain carries TRBV27 and TRBJ2-3; weak D call: TRBD2 (5 bases). Trimming cost V 2 bases and J 2 bases, with 8 bases left between them. From germline, CDR1 is MNHEY and CDR2 SMNVEV (reference sequence). The CDR3 has 14 residues. The CDR3 sequence is CASSLGENTDTQYF. CDR3 DNA sequence: TGTGCCAGCAGTTTAGGGGAGAACACAGATACGCAGTATTTT.

This chain uses TRBV19 with TRBJ1-1; D unresolved. In germline, CDR1 is LNHDA, CDR2 SQIVND (reference sequence). The CDR3 extends over 13 amino acids. Between the trimmed V and J ends, which lost 6 bases and 1 base, there was a span of 9 bases. Here the CDR3 reads CASRNRRNTEAFF. The DNA of the CDR3 is TGTGCCAGTAGGAACCGACGGAACACTGAAGCTTTCTTT.

The chain employs TRBV19 and TRBJ1-1; maybe TRBD1 (5 bases). Germline values: CDR1 LNHDA, CDR2 SQIVND (reference sequence). CDR3 size: 15 residues. Trimming shortened V by 2 bases and J by 0 bases, and 10 bases separated the two germline ends. The CDR3 coding sequence is TGTGCCAGTAGTATAATGGGGACGGTGAACACTGAAGCTTTCTTT. Protein sequence: CASSIMGTVNTEAFF.

The chain combines TRBV6-5 with TRBJ1-2; 7 bases are a match to TRBD1. The trim removed 3 bases at V and 3 bases at J, leaving 7 bases unmatched. Germline V gives CDR1 MNHEY, CDR2 SVGAGI. The CDR3 covers 15 residues. CDR3: CASSYGAGGHYGYTF. CDR3 in DNA: TGTGCCAGCAGTTATGGCGCAGGGGGGCACTATGGCTACACCTTC.

The chain has TRBV5-1 and TRBJ2-7; D might be TRBD2 (5 bases). The CDR3 covers 14 residues. Trimming stripped 2 bases from V and 2 bases from J, with 11 bases between. The germline V gene has CDR1 SGHRS and CDR2 YFSETQ. CDR3 nucleotide sequence: TGCGCCAGCAGCTTTCGGGAAGTACCCTACGAGCAGTACTTC. Protein: CASSFREVPYEQYF.

The chain uses TRBV6-6 and TRBJ1-1; perhaps TRBD1 as D (5 bases). Deletions cut 6 bases from V and 1 base from J, with 18 bases between. The CDR3 length is 16 residues. Per germline, CDR1 MNHNY and CDR2 SVGAGI (reference sequence). The CDR3 region is CASRPYLADRNTEAFF. For the CDR3, the DNA is TGTGCCAGCAGGCCTTACCTGGCAGACAGGAACACTGAAGCTTTCTTT.

The V call is TRBV11-2, the J call TRBJ2-5; D is uncertain. CDR1 is SGHAT, CDR2 FQNNGV, per germline. V was clipped by 1 base and J by 4 bases, with 13 bases between them. The CDR3 extends over 15 amino acids. The CDR3 DNA reads TGTGCCAGCAGCTTAGTGTCGGTTCAAGGAGAGACCCAGTACTTC. This codes for CASSLVSVQGETQYF.

V is TRBV27 and J is TRBJ2-3, with 10 bases fitting TRBD1. The germline CDR1 and CDR2 sequences are MNHEY and SMNVEV (reference sequence). The CDR3 totals 16 residues. V was pared by 4 bases and J by 8 bases, with 12 bases of the junction left unmatched. CDR3: CASSWNLGTGVSTQYF. The CDR3 region has the DNA TGTGCCAGCAGTTGGAACCTCGGGACAGGGGTTTCTACGCAGTATTTT.

The chain uses TRBV9 and TRBJ2-1; a possible D gene is TRBD2 (5 bases). Between the trimmed V and J ends, which lost 0 bases and 5 bases, there was a span of 21 bases. The V gene's germline CDR1 is SGDLS and CDR2 YYNGEE. The CDR3 consists of 18 residues. This chain's CDR3 is CASSVDGVGGPLDNEQFF. CDR3 DNA: TGTGCCAGCAGCGTAGATGGGGTAGGCGGGCCGCTCGACAATGAGCAGTTCTTC.

V usage is TRBV6-6 and J usage is TRBJ1-2; perhaps TRBD1 as D (6 bases). Germline CDR1 and CDR2: MNHNY and SVGAGI (reference sequence). The CDR3 covers 15 residues. V was clipped by 2 bases and J by 3 bases, with 13 bases between them. The CDR3 DNA sequence: TGTGCCAGCAGTTACGACGGGGGCTCCGACTATGGCTACACCTTC. It codes for CASSYDGGSDYGYTF.

This CDR3 is CASSQNRAQPQHF. The CDR3 DNA follows: TGTGCCAGCAGCCAAAACAGGGCTCAGCCCCAGCATTTT. This chain links TRBV7-2 with TRBJ1-5, with a weak D call TRBD1 (6 bases). Trimming cost V 5 bases and J 6 bases, with 11 bases left between them. Per the germline V gene, CDR1 is SGHTA and CDR2 is FQGNSA. The CDR3 spans 13 residues.

A single count supports this clone. The chain recombines TRBV10-3 with TRBJ2-5, with a weak D call TRBD2 (6 bases). This CDR3 contains 16 residues. CDR1 is ENHRY and CDR2 is SYGVKD in the germline V gene. Trimming cost V 6 bases and J 1 base, with 18 bases left between them. The CDR3 spells CAISRDSSETQETQYF. The CDR3 DNA reads as TGTGCCATCAGCCGGGACTCATCAGAGACCCAAGAGACCCAGTACTTC.

The CDR3 sequence: CASSIGFNSPLHF. Here the CDR3 DNA reads TGTGCCAGTAGTATAGGGTTCAATTCACCCCTCCACTTT. This chain links TRBV19 with TRBJ1-6; D gene unclear. Germline CDR1 LNHDA, CDR2 SQIVND (reference sequence). V gave up 1 base and J gave up 7 bases, with 5 bases separating them. The CDR3 consists of 13 residues.